This is a list of T cell receptor beta chains from one sample in a study of vaccination and CD4 T cells after COVID-19. Their specific antigens are unknown. Each CDR3 protein gets one entry after TCRdb re-called the PCR reads with MiXCR. The repertoire holds 15,000 to 20,000 distinct CDR3 sequences, with 60% to 80% as singletons. Sequenced: CD4+ T cells from blood, cultured in vitro. The source of these receptors is a human donor who had recovered from COVID-19. Both conserved end residues are part of each CDR3. D genes are given only for firm matches. A row's size may be missing; if present it is once, few, many or a size class.

D gene	V gene	clone size	J gene	CDR3 DNA	CDR3 protein
NA	TRBV28	once	TRBJ2-7	TGTGCCAGCGGCCCTAGCTTCCCCCACGAGCAGTACTTC	CASGPSFPHEQYF
NA	TRBV7-2	once	TRBJ2-5	TGTGCCAGCAGCTTCCACCGTGCCCCCGAGACCCAGTACTTC	CASSFHRAPETQYF
TRBD1	TRBV5-1	NA	TRBJ2-7	TGCGCCAGCAGGAGAATGGGGACAGGGAGCTCCTACGAGCAGTACTTC	CASRRMGTGSSYEQYF
NA	TRBV24-1	NA	TRBJ2-3	TGTGCCACCAGTGATTTGCAGGGCTTCACAGATACGCAGTATTTT	CATSDLQGFTDTQYF
NA	TRBV12-3/TRBV12-4	NA	TRBJ1-5	TGTGCCAGCAGTTTAGGGAGCAATCAGCCCCAGCATTTT	CASSLGSNQPQHF
TRBD1	TRBV11-3	few	TRBJ2-3	TGTGCCAGCAGCTCCTGGACAGGGGGAAACACCACAGATACGCAGTATTTT	CASSSWTGGNTTDTQYF
TRBD2	TRBV29-1	NA	TRBJ2-1	TGCAGCGTTGGGAGGCGGGAGGTCTACGAGCAGTTCTTC	CSVGRREVYEQFF
TRBD1	TRBV9	NA	TRBJ1-1	TGTGCCAGCAGCCAGGGGGGAGTGACTGAAGCTTTCTTT	CASSQGGVTEAFF
NA	TRBV6-1	NA	TRBJ1-1	TGTGCCAGCGGTGGACAGATGAACACTGAAGCTTTCTTT	CASGGQMNTEAFF
NA	TRBV5-1	NA	TRBJ1-6	TGCGCCAGCAGCTTGGTGGGGGAGAGCAAACCCCTCCACTTT	CASSLVGESKPLHF
NA	TRBV7-2	NA	TRBJ2-1	TGTGCCAGCAGCCCGGGAGTCAATGAGCAGTTCTTC	CASSPGVNEQFF
TRBD1	TRBV2	few	TRBJ1-2	TGTGCCAGCAGCTCCCTTACAGGGGCGACTAACTATGGCTACACCTTC	CASSSLTGATNYGYTF
NA	TRBV11-2	NA	TRBJ1-1	TGTGCCAGCAGCCCCGTTTCCAACGGCCAAGCTTTCTTT	CASSPVSNGQAFF
TRBD2	TRBV7-8	few	TRBJ2-3	TGTGCCAGCAGCTTAGACGCCCTGAAGGGCGTCGGGAGGCATACGCAGTATTTT	CASSLDALKGVGRHTQYF
NA	TRBV27	NA	TRBJ2-2	TGTGCCAGCAGTTCACGTCTAGGGGGGGGCACCGGGGAGCTGTTTTTT	CASSSRLGGGTGELFF
NA	TRBV6-2/TRBV6-3	NA	TRBJ2-7	TGTGCCAGCAGTCTGACAGGAAACTACGAGCAGTACTTC	CASSLTGNYEQYF
TRBD1	TRBV20-1	NA	TRBJ1-2	TGCAGTGTCCCCGACAGGGGAGGGGGCTACACCTTC	CSVPDRGGGYTF
NA	TRBV20-1	few	TRBJ2-7	TGCAGTGCTAGAGCCCCGACAGGCCCCGGGGACGAGCAGTACTTC	CSARAPTGPGDEQYF
TRBD1	TRBV19	NA	TRBJ1-4	TGTGCCAGTAGGACGGGACAGGGACATGAAAAACTGTTTTTT	CASRTGQGHEKLFF
NA	TRBV11-3	NA	TRBJ1-2	TGTGCCAGCAGCTTAGTCTGTGGCTACACCTTC	CASSLVCGYTF
TRBD1	TRBV6-1	few	TRBJ1-3	TGTGCCAGCAGCGAAGGGACAGGGGGAAGGTACACCATATATTTT	CASSEGTGGRYTIYF
NA	TRBV6-1	NA	TRBJ2-4	TGTGCCAGCAGGGGGCCAGGGGAAAAGGGCGACATTCAGTACTTC	CASRGPGEKGDIQYF
TRBD1	TRBV12-3/TRBV12-4	NA	TRBJ2-3	TGTGCCAGCAGATCGCGGGGACAGGGGGCCACAGATACGCAGTATTTT	CASRSRGQGATDTQYF
NA	TRBV6-1	few	TRBJ1-1	TGTGCCAGCACCCGCGTGGGGAACACTGAAGCTTTCTTT	CASTRVGNTEAFF
NA	TRBV19	few	TRBJ1-2	TGTGCCAGTAGTATTTCGGCCTCCGGCTACACCTTC	CASSISASGYTF
NA	TRBV7-2	NA	TRBJ2-5	TGTGCCAGCAGCCCTTATCCAAGTCTGGAGACCCAGTACTTC	CASSPYPSLETQYF